These 30 T cell receptor beta chains share one sample of origin, sequenced in a study of identical twins. A single record per CDR3 protein comes from TCRdb applying MiXCR to the 5' RACE reads. The sample has about 160,000 distinct CDR3 sequences; roughly 3.5% are singletons. The sample comprised memory T cells sorted from blood. These receptors were taken from a man aged 18 to 29 in good health.

This clonotype was counted ten times or more. The V and J genes are TRBV10-3 and TRBJ2-5, with a weak D call TRBD2 (6 bases). Trimming removed 2 bases at V and 4 bases at J, with 17 bases between. Germline values: CDR1 ENHRY, CDR2 SYGVKD. This CDR3 has 16 amino acids. CDR3 in amino acids: CAISERQGGVRETQYF. The CDR3 DNA reads TGTGCCATCAGTGAGAGGCAGGGCGGGGTACGAGAGACCCAGTACTTC.

Ten or more counts support this clonotype. The V gene is TRBV6-5, the J gene TRBJ1-1, with 8 positions matching TRBD1. The CDR3 sequence is 15 residues long. The germline V gene has CDR1 MNHEY and CDR2 SVGAGI. Losses at the gene ends were 4 bases for V and 3 bases for J; bases not matched to a gene: 7. The CDR3 protein is CASSSNRGRDTEAFF. In nucleotides, the CDR3 is TGTGCCAGCAGTTCGAACAGGGGGAGGGACACTGAAGCTTTCTTT.

Many counts were recorded for this clonotype. The chain joins TRBV5-6 to TRBJ2-7; no reliable D call. The CDR3 sequence is 11 residues long. Germline V gene data show CDR1 as SGHDT and CDR2 as YYEEEE. V lost 3 bases, J lost 3 bases, and 4 bases lay in between. The CDR3 spells CASSSSYEQYV. The CDR3 nucleotides read TGTGCCAGCAGCTCGAGCTACGAGCAGTACGTC.

This clonotype was recorded at least ten times. The CDR3 here is CASSSEGWELFF. For the CDR3, the DNA is TGTGCCAGCTCATCTGAGGGCTGGGAGCTGTTTTTT. The chain combines TRBV18 with TRBJ2-2, with a weak D call TRBD2 (5 bases). Trimming took off 5 bases at V and 9 bases at J, with 10 bases between the two ends. Germline V gives CDR1 KGHSH, CDR2 LQKENI. The CDR3 has 12 amino acids.

This clonotype was picked up many times. J is TRBJ2-3 and V is TRBV20-1; 15 bases match TRBD2. CDR1 DFQATT and CDR2 SNEGSKA come from the germline V gene (reference sequence). V trimming: 1 base; J trimming: 3 bases; junction bases outside the gene matches: 5. The CDR3 covers 17 residues. CDR3 nucleotide sequence: TGCAGTGCTAGAGTGGGACTAGCGGGAGGCCGGACAGATACGCAGTATTTT. Translated, it gives CSARVGLAGGRTDTQYF.

This clonotype appeared many times. The chain joins TRBV5-1 to TRBJ2-1; TRBD2 is a possible D gene (6 bases). Germline V gives CDR1 SGHRS, CDR2 YFSETQ. The ends were cut back, 0 bases at V and 1 base at J, with 14 bases in the middle. The CDR3 sequence is 17 residues long. The CDR3 nucleotides are TGCGCCAGCAGCTTGGTCGAAAGGGAGGTATCCTACAATGAGCAGTTCTTC. Protein product: CASSLVEREVSYNEQFF.

This clonotype turned up a few times. This rearrangement joins TRBV5-4 to TRBJ1-1; D might be TRBD1 (6 bases). Germline V gene sequence: CDR1 SGHNT, CDR2 YYREEE (reference sequence). The CDR3 extends over 16 amino acids. V lost 3 bases and J lost 0, with 15 bases in between. This CDR3 reads CASSWGAGALNTEAFF. The CDR3 DNA reads as TGTGCCAGCAGCTGGGGCGCAGGGGCCTTGAACACTGAAGCTTTCTTT.

This clonotype showed up just a few times. The V gene is TRBV6-1, the J gene TRBJ2-3; 9 bases line up with TRBD2. The CDR3 covers 13 residues. V lost 3 bases, J lost 10 bases, and 5 bases stayed unmatched. CDR1 and CDR2 (germline): MNHNS, SASEGT. The CDR3 region has the DNA TGTGCCAGCAGTGAGGGGACTAGCCAGCCGCAGTATTTT. It encodes CASSEGTSQPQYF.

This clonotype was seen at least ten times. The chain links TRBV4-3 to TRBJ2-2; 8 bases map to TRBD1. CDR3 length: 16 amino acids. Germline assignment: CDR1 LGHNA and CDR2 YSLEER. With 2 bases clipped from V and 6 bases from J, the junction kept 8 bases outside the gene matches. The CDR3 bases are TGCGCCAGCAGCCAACGCTCGACAGGGGCGTCCGGGGAGCTGTTTTTT. Translating it yields CASSQRSTGASGELFF.

Many counts were recorded for this clonotype. The chain combines TRBV12-3 or TRBV12-4 with TRBJ2-4; 10 nucleotides agree with TRBD1. V was clipped by 2 bases and J by 0 bases; unmatched bases: 4. This CDR3 contains 17 residues. The CDR3 spells CASSLWDRGLAKNIQYF. CDR3 DNA sequence: TGTGCCAGCAGTTTATGGGACAGGGGTTTAGCCAAAAACATTCAGTACTTC.

This clonotype was seen repeatedly, ten times or more. The chain links TRBV12-3 or TRBV12-4 to TRBJ2-2; a weak D match, TRBD1 (6 bases). CDR3 length: 16 residues. Trimming removed 7 bases from V and 0 bases from J, with 15 bases in between. This CDR3 reads CASTTTTGTNTGELFF. The CDR3 DNA is TGTGCCAGCACCACAACGACAGGCACGAACACCGGGGAGCTGTTTTTT.

This clonotype has a count of ten or more. This sequence joins TRBV11-1 and TRBJ2-2; TRBD1 agrees at 7 bases. The CDR3 totals 16 residues. Germline-derived CDR1 and CDR2 are SGHAT and FQDESV (reference sequence). Trimming at V came to 3 bases and at J to 2 bases, leaving 6 bases not matched to a gene. The DNA of the CDR3 is TGTGCCAGCAGCTTCCCGACAGGGAGCAACACCGGGGAGCTGTTTTTT. Translated: CASSFPTGSNTGELFF.

This clonotype was picked up many times. The junction and the germline gene differ at one end; a read error may be behind it. This chain joins TRBV29-1 and TRBJ2-7; 11 bases map to TRBD2. The length of the CDR3 is 11 residues. In germline, CDR1 is SQVTM, CDR2 ANQGSEA. The DNA of the CDR3 is TGCAGCGTTGGAACTAGCGGGAGATTGCACTTC. Its translation: CSVGTSGRLHF.

This clonotype was detected many times. V and J are TRBV29-1 and TRBJ2-4; 7 nucleotides align to TRBD2. Trimming took 5 bases from V and 8 from J; bases not matched to a gene: 9. CDR3 size: 13 residues. The germline gives CDR1 SQVTM, CDR2 ANQGSEA. For the CDR3, the DNA is TGCAGCGTTCTTGGGGAGGGCCTGGACATTCAGTACTTC. Encoded protein: CSVLGEGLDIQYF.

This rearrangement joins TRBV7-9 to TRBJ2-7; maybe TRBD1 (6 bases). The CDR3 consists of 14 residues. Trimming took off 5 bases at V and 3 bases at J, with 14 bases between the two ends. CDR1 is SEHNR and CDR2 is FQNEAQ in the germline V gene (reference sequence). The CDR3 loop reads CASSHRDTLYEQYF. The DNA for the CDR3 is TGTGCCAGCAGCCACCGGGACACCCTCTACGAGCAGTACTTC.

This clonotype was seen ten or more times. The J gene is TRBJ2-1, the V gene TRBV9, with unresolved D. Trimming pared 4 bases from V and 7 bases from J, leaving 24 bases between. Germline assignment: CDR1 SGDLS and CDR2 YYNGEE. The CDR3 is made up of 17 amino acids. The CDR3 sequence: CASSLRALIADSNEQFF. The CDR3 bases are TGTGCCAGCAGCTTACGGGCCCTTATTGCAGATTCAAATGAGCAGTTCTTC.

This clonotype appeared many times. The V and J genes are TRBV6-1 and TRBJ1-1, with D possibly TRBD1 on 6 matching bases. V dropped 10 bases and J dropped 10 bases, with 22 bases sitting between them. Per the germline V gene, CDR1 is MNHNS and CDR2 is SASEGT. The CDR3 runs 13 residues. CDR3 sequence (DNA): TGTGCCACTCTCCCGTGGGGGGGCGGTGCAGCTTTCTTT. Translated, it gives CATLPWGGGAAFF.

This clonotype came up many times. The rearrangement links TRBV6-2 or TRBV6-3 to TRBJ2-3; D unclear. Per the germline V gene, CDR1 is MNHEY and CDR2 is SVGEGT. There are 14 residues in the CDR3. V was pared by 4 bases and J by 1 base, with 9 bases between. The CDR3 sequence: CASSLGVGTDTQYF. The CDR3 DNA reads as TGTGCCAGCAGTTTGGGCGTTGGCACAGATACGCAGTATTTT.

This clonotype came up many times. This chain uses TRBV5-1 with TRBJ1-1; 9 bases are a match to TRBD1. Germline V lookup: CDR1 SGHRS, CDR2 YFSETQ. V lost 6 bases, J lost 11 bases, and 11 bases stayed unmatched. The CDR3 covers 13 residues. CDR3: CASTSHTGGEAFF. CDR3 DNA: TGCGCCAGCACCTCCCATACAGGGGGCGAGGCTTTCTTT.

Many counts were recorded for this clonotype. The chain joins TRBV12-3 or TRBV12-4 to TRBJ2-5, with D possibly TRBD2 on 6 matching bases. V lost 3 bases to trimming and J lost 5 bases, with 13 bases between them. This CDR3 has 14 amino acids. CDR3 bases: TGTGCCAGCAGTTTGGCAGTGGCGGGGGAGACCCAGTACTTC. Its protein product is CASSLAVAGETQYF.

In its sample, this clonotype was seen many times. V usage is TRBV18 and J usage is TRBJ2-1, with TRBD2 matching over 9 bases. After removal of 4 bases from V and 13 bases from J, the junction contained 14 bases not matched to a gene. The CDR3 length is 15 residues. The germline gives CDR1 KGHSH, CDR2 LQKENI. For the CDR3, the DNA is TGTGCCAGCTCACGTGTCCGTGCCGGGACTAGCTTACAGTTCTTC. Its translation: CASSRVRAGTSLQFF.

In its sample, this clonotype was seen many times. The genes are TRBV7-2 and TRBJ2-1; D not certain. There are 13 residues in the CDR3. Germline lookup yields CDR1 SGHTA and CDR2 FQGNSA. V was pared by 1 base and J by 5 bases, with 6 bases between. CDR3: CASSLDLNNEQFF. CDR3 DNA: TGTGCCAGCAGCTTAGACCTTAACAATGAGCAGTTCTTC. Based on the CDR3 plus reference TRBV7-2 and TRBJ2-1, the full variable domain is GAGVSQSPSNKVTEKGKDVELRCDPISGHTALYWYRQSLGQGLEFLIYFQGNSAPDKSGLPSDRFSAERTGGSVSTLTIQRTQQEDSAVYLCASSLDLNNEQFFGPGTRLTVL.

The table lists this clonotype with many counts. The gene calls are TRBV5-5 and TRBJ2-5; D is unresolved. The CDR3 has 12 residues. V lost 4 bases and J 2 bases, leaving 6 bases between the germline ends. Germline CDR1 SGHKS, CDR2 YYEKEE (reference sequence). Written as DNA, the CDR3 is TGTGCCAGCAGCGACCGACAAGAGACCCAGTACTTC. Its protein product is CASSDRQETQYF.

This clonotype has ten or more counts. The chain has TRBV28 and TRBJ2-7; 8 bases align to TRBD2. CDR1 is MDHEN, CDR2 SYDVKM, per germline. The length of the CDR3 is 16 residues. V gave up 3 bases and J gave up 2 bases; unmatched junction bases: 9. CDR3 DNA sequence: TGTGCCAGCAGTTTTCTGGCTAGCGGGTCGACCTACGAGCAGTACTTC. It codes for CASSFLASGSTYEQYF.

This clonotype was found many times. The rearrangement uses TRBV11-2 and TRBJ2-2; 7 nucleotides line up with TRBD2. J was trimmed by 0 bases and V by 5 bases; bases with no gene match: 3. Germline V gives CDR1 SGHAT, CDR2 FQNNGV. The length of the CDR3 is 15 residues. This CDR3 reads CASSLAEPNTGELFF. The CDR3 DNA follows: TGTGCCAGCAGCCTAGCGGAGCCGAACACCGGGGAGCTGTTTTTT.

Concerning this clonotype itself: This clone may be a read error of a much larger clone one base away. V is TRBV25-1 and J is TRBJ2-1, with a possible D match to TRBD2 (6 bases). From germline, CDR1 is MGHDK and CDR2 SYGVNS. The CDR3 runs 17 residues. The CDR3 region has the DNA TGTGCCGGCAGTGAATCGAGCGGGTGGGACTCCTACAATGAGCAGTTCTTC. Protein: CAGSESSGWDSYNEQFF.

The V call is TRBV11-2, the J call TRBJ2-5; 9 bases are a match to TRBD1. Unmatched junction bases numbered 9, after V lost 6 bases and J lost 4 bases. Germline loops: CDR1 SGHAT, CDR2 FQNNGV. The CDR3 has 15 amino acids. CDR3 sequence: CASRGITGGRETQYF. The CDR3 DNA is TGTGCCAGCAGAGGGATCACAGGGGGCCGAGAGACCCAGTACTTC.

This clonotype occurred many times. The rearrangement uses TRBV12-5 and TRBJ2-5, with TRBD1 identical over 7 bases. V shed 3 bases and J 8 bases; nucleotides not matched to a gene: 9. There are 14 residues in the CDR3. CDR1 is LGHNT, CDR2 FRNRAP, per germline. DNA of the CDR3: TGTGCTAGTGGTTTCATCACAGGGGAGAATACCCAGTACTTC. It encodes CASGFITGENTQYF.

There are a few counts of this clonotype. The chain links TRBV6-1 to TRBJ2-7, with D perhaps TRBD1 or TRBD2 (5 bases each). This CDR3 contains 14 residues. Germline CDR1 MNHNS, CDR2 SASEGT. Trimming removed 1 base at V and 2 bases at J, with 9 bases between. In nucleotides, the CDR3 is TGTGCCAGCAGTGAAGGCGAGGGGACCTACGAGCAGTACTTC. Amino acid sequence: CASSEGEGTYEQYF.

This clonotype was counted many times. The genes are TRBV25-1 and TRBJ1-5; D remains ambiguous. The germline V and J ends were trimmed by 1 base and 7 bases, with 14 bases remaining between them. Germline CDR1 MGHDK, CDR2 SYGVNS. This CDR3 has 15 amino acids. CDR3 nucleotide sequence: TGTGCCAGCAGTGAATCCTCCGTGGGGAACCAGCCCCAGCATTTT. The encoded protein is CASSESSVGNQPQHF. Combining the CDR3 with reference TRBV25-1 and TRBJ1-5 gives the whole variable domain EADIYQTPRYLVIGTGKKITLECSQTMGHDKMYWYQQDPGMELHLIHYSYGVNSTEKGDLSSESTVSRIRTEHFPLTLESARPSHTSQYLCASSESSVGNQPQHFGDGTRLSIL.